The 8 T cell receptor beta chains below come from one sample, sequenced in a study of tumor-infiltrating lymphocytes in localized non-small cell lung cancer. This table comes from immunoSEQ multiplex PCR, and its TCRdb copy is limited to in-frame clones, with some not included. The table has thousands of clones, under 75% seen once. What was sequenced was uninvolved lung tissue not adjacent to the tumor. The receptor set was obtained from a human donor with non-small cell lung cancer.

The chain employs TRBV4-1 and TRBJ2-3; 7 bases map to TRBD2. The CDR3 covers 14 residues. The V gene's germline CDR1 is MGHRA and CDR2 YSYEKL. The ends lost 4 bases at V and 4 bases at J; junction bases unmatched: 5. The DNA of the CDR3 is TGCGCCAGCAGCCGAGGGGAGGGGTCAGATACGCAGTATTTT. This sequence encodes CASSRGEGSDTQYF.

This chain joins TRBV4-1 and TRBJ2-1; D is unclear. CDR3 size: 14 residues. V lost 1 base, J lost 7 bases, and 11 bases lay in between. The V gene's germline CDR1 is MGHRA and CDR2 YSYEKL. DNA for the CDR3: TGCGCCAGCAGCCAAGGACACGGTTCAAATGAGCAGTTCTTC. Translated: CASSQGHGSNEQFF.

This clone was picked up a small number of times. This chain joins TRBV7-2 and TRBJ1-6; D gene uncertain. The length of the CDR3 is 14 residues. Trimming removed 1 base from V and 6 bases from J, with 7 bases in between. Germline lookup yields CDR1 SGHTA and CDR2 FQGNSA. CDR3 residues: CASSLGRINSPLHF. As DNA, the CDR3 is TGTGCCAGCAGCTTAGGCCGGATTAATTCACCCCTCCACTTT. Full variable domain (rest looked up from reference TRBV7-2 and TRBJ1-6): GAGVSQSPSNKVTEKGKDVELRCDPISGHTALYWYRQSLGQGLEFLIYFQGNSAPDKSGLPSDRFSAERTGGSVSTLTIQRTQQEDSAVYLCASSLGRINSPLHFGNGTRLTVT.

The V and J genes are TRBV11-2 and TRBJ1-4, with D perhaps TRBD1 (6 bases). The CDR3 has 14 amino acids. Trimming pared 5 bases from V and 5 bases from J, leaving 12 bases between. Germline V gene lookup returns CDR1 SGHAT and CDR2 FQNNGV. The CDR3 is CASSPPTGNEKLFF. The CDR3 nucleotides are TGTGCCAGCAGCCCCCCCACAGGGAATGAAAAACTGTTTTTT.

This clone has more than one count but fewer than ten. DNA of the CDR3: TGTGCCAGCAGTACGGACGACTTACTGGCTCAGCCCCAGCATTTT. The encoded protein is CASSTDDLLAQPQHF. The V gene is TRBV2, the J gene TRBJ1-5; unclear D gene. V was clipped by 5 bases and J by 6 bases, with 17 bases between them. The CDR3 consists of 15 residues. Per the germline V gene, CDR1 is SNHLY and CDR2 is FYNNEI.

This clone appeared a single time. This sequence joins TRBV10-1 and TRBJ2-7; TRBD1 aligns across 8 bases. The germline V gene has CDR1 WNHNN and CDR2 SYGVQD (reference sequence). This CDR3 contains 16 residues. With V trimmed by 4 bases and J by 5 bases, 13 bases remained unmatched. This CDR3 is CASSGWQGATPNEQYF. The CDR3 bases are TGCGCCAGCAGTGGTTGGCAGGGGGCGACCCCCAACGAGCAGTACTTC.

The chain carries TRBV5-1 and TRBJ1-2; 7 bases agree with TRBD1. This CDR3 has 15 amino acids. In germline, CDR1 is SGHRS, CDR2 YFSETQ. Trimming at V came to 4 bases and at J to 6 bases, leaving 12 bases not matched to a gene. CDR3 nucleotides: TGCGCCAGCAGCGTCCAAACAGGGGTACGAAATGGCTACACCTTC. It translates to CASSVQTGVRNGYTF. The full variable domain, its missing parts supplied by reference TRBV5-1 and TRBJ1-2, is KAGVTQTPRYLIKTRGQQVTLSCSPISGHRSVSWYQQTPGQGLQFLFEYFSETQRNKGNFPGRFSGRQFSNSRSEMNVSTLELGDSALYLCASSVQTGVRNGYTFGSGTRLTVV.

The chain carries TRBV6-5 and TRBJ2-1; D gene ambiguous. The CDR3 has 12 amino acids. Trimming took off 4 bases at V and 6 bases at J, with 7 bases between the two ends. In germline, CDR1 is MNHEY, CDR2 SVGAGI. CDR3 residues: CASSFKTNEQFF. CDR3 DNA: TGTGCCAGCAGTTTCAAGACCAATGAGCAGTTCTTC.